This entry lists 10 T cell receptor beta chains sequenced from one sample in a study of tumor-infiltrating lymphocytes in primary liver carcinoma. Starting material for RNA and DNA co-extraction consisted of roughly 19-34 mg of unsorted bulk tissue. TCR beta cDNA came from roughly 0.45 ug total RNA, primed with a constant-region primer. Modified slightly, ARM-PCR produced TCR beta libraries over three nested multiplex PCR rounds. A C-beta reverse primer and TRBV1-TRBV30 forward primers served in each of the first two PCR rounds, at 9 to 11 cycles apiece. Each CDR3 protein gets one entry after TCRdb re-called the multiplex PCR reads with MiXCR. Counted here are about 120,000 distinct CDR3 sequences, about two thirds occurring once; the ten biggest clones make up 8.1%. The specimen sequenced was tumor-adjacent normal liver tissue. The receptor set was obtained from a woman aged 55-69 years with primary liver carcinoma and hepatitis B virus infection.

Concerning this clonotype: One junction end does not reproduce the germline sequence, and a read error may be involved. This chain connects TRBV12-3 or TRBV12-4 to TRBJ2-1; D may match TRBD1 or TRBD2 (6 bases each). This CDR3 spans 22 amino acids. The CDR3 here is CASSLDMWGADTPLVTYNEQFF. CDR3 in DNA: TGTGCCAGTAGTTTAGATATGTGGGGGGCAGATACCCCCTTAGTCACCTACAATGAGCAGTTCTTC.

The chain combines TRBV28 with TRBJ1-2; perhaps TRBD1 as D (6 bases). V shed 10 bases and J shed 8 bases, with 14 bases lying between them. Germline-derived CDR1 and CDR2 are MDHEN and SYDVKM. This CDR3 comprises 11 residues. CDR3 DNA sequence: TGTGCCAACTACAGGGACGGCGGCTACACCTTC. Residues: CANYRDGGYTF.

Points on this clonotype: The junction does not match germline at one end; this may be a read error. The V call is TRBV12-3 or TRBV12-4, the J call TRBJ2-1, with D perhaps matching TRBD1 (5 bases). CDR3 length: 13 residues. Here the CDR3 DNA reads TGTGTCAGCAGTTTAGCCCAGGACATGGGGCAGTTCTTC. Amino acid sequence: CVSSLAQDMGQFF.

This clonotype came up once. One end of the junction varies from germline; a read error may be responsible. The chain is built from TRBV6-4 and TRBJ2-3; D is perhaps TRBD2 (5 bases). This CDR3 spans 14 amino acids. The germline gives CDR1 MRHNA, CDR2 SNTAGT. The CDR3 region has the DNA TGTGCCAGCAGTGACCGACACGGAGCGGATACGCAGTTTTTT. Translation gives CASSDRHGADTQFF.

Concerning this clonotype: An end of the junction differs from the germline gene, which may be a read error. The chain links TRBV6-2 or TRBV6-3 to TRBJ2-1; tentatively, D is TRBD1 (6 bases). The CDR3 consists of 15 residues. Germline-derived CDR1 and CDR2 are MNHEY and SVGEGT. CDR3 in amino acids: CTSSLTGSSYNEQFF. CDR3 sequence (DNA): TGTACCAGCAGTTTAACAGGGAGCTCCTACAATGAGCAGTTCTTT.

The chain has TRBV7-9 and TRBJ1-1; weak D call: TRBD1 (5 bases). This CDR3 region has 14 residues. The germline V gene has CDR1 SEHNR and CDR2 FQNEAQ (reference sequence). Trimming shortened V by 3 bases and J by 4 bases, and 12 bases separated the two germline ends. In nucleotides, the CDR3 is TGTGCCAGCAGCTTCGTGGGGGGTGGCACTGAAGCTTTCTTT. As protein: CASSFVGGGTEAFF.

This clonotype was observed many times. The CDR3 loop reads CASSRASGSSYNEQFF. For the CDR3, the DNA is TGTGCCAGCAGCCGTGCTAGCGGAAGCTCCTACAATGAGCAGTTCTTC. This chain links TRBV12-3 or TRBV12-4 with TRBJ2-1; 7 bases line up with TRBD2. The CDR3 has 16 amino acids. V trimming: 6 bases; J trimming: 0 bases; junction bases outside the gene matches: 8.

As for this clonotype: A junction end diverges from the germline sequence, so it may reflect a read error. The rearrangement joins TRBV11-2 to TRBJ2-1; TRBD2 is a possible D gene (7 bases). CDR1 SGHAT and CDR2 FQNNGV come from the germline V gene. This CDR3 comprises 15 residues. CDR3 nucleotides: TGTGTCAGCAGCTTAGGGGGGGGGCCTTACAATGAGCACTTCTTC. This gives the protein CVSSLGGGPYNEHFF.

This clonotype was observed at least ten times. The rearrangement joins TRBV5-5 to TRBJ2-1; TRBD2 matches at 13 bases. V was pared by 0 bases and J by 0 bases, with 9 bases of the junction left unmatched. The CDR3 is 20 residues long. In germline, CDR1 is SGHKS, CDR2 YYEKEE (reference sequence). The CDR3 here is CASSLAGTSGTGSSYNEQFF. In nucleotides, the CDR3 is TGTGCCAGCAGCTTGGCCGGGACTAGCGGGACGGGGAGCTCCTACAATGAGCAGTTCTTC.

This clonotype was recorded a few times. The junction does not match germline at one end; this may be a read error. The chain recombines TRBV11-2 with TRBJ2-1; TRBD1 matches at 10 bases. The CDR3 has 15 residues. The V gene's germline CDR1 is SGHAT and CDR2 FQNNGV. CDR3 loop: CASGDRDRGWDEQFF. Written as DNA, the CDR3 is TGTGCCAGCGGCGACCGGGACAGGGGTTGGGATGAGCAGTTCTTT.